The 29 T cell receptor beta chains below all came from one sample that was sequenced in a study of blood T cell repertoires in COVID-19. The data were produced by immunoSEQ multiplex PCR, yet TCRdb's version contains in-frame clones alone and is incomplete. The sample yields 35,000 to 50,000 clones, 69% seen once. What was sequenced was peripheral blood. Source of these receptors: an elderly man with acute or convalescent COVID-19.

The chain joins TRBV5-1 to TRBJ1-4; D might be TRBD1 (5 bases). The V end lost 1 base, the J end lost 8 bases, and 12 bases lay between the germline ends. Germline CDR1 reads SGHRS; CDR2 reads YFSETQ. The CDR3 consists of 14 residues. DNA for the CDR3: TGCGCCAGCAGCTTGTGGGGGGTGCAGGAAAAACTGTTTTTT. This codes for CASSLWGVQEKLFF.

This clone was counted only a few times. The CDR3: CASSSGQANYEQYF. The CDR3 nucleotides are TGTGCCAGCAGTTCTGGACAGGCGAACTACGAGCAGTACTTC. V and J are TRBV6-5 and TRBJ2-7; 7 bases align to TRBD1. The CDR3 extends over 14 amino acids. Per germline, CDR1 MNHEY and CDR2 SVGAGI. Trimming cost V 4 bases and J 3 bases; bases outside gene matches: 6.

J is TRBJ2-2 and V is TRBV5-1, with TRBD1 as a possible D gene (6 bases). Germline loops: CDR1 SGHRS, CDR2 YFSETQ. The V end was cut by 4 bases, the J end by 9 bases, with 13 bases between. The CDR3 consists of 13 residues. CDR3 protein: CASSLGAARELFF. The CDR3 DNA sequence: TGCGCCAGCAGCCTGGGGGCAGCACGGGAGCTGTTTTTT. Variable domain in full (rest from reference TRBV5-1 and TRBJ2-2): KAGVTQTPRYLIKTRGQQVTLSCSPISGHRSVSWYQQTPGQGLQFLFEYFSETQRNKGNFPGRFSGRQFSNSRSEMNVSTLELGDSALYLCASSLGAARELFFGEGSRLTVL.

A few counts support this clone. The chain employs TRBV5-4 and TRBJ2-2; no reliable D call. The V end was cut by 2 bases, the J end by 5 bases, with 10 bases between. The CDR3 length is 14 residues. Germline CDR1 is SGHNT and CDR2 is YYREEE (reference sequence). The CDR3 coding sequence is TGTGCCAGCAGCTTACTGAGCAAGACCGGGGAGCTGTTTTTT. Translating gives CASSLLSKTGELFF.

The chain carries TRBV5-1 and TRBJ2-5, with 13 bases that match TRBD2. Germline lookup yields CDR1 SGHRS and CDR2 YFSETQ. Losses at the gene ends were 4 bases for V and 2 bases for J; bases not matched to a gene: 2. The CDR3 runs 15 residues. The CDR3 DNA is TGCGCCAGCAGCCCGGGACTAGCGGGACAAGAGACCCAGTACTTC. Residues: CASSPGLAGQETQYF. Combining the CDR3 with reference TRBV5-1 and TRBJ2-5 gives the whole variable domain KAGVTQTPRYLIKTRGQQVTLSCSPISGHRSVSWYQQTPGQGLQFLFEYFSETQRNKGNFPGRFSGRQFSNSRSEMNVSTLELGDSALYLCASSPGLAGQETQYFGPGTRLLVL.

The rearrangement uses TRBV12-3 or TRBV12-4 and TRBJ2-7; the D gene is possibly TRBD2 (6 bases). Trimming shortened V by 5 bases and J by 4 bases, and 9 bases separated the two germline ends. The CDR3 is 12 amino acids. CDR3 nucleotides: TGTGCCAGCAGTGTCGGGAGTTACGAGCAGTACTTC. The encoded protein is CASSVGSYEQYF.

This chain uses TRBV3-1 (or the pseudogene TRBV3-2) with TRBJ2-7, with 9 nucleotides matching TRBD2. This CDR3 has 14 amino acids. With V trimmed by 1 base and J by 8 bases, 6 bases remained unmatched. The germline V gene encodes CDR1 LGHDT and CDR2 YNNKEL (reference sequence). CDR3 DNA sequence: TGTGCCAGCAGCCAAGGAGGTAGCGGGGGCCAGCAGTACTTC. Its protein product is CASSQGGSGGQQYF.

The V gene is TRBV19, the J gene TRBJ1-2; D uncertain. The CDR3 runs to 11 residues. Germline CDR1 reads LNHDA; CDR2 reads SQIVND (reference sequence). Trimming pared 5 bases from V and 5 bases from J, leaving 6 bases between. The CDR3 sequence is CASSSTYGYTF. CDR3 bases: TGTGCCAGTAGTTCCACTTATGGCTACACCTTC. Together with reference TRBV19 and TRBJ1-2, the CDR3 gives the full variable domain: DGGITQSPKYLFRKEGQNVTLSCEQNLNHDAMYWYRQDPGQGLRLIYYSQIVNDFQKGDIAEGYSVSREKKESFPLTVTSAQKNPTAFYLCASSSTYGYTFGSGTRLTVV.

As concerns this clone: Other DNA variants within this sample encode the same CDR3. The rearrangement joins TRBV5-1 to TRBJ2-3; the match to TRBD2 covers 9 bases. CDR3 length: 14 amino acids. Trimming at V came to 5 bases and at J to 4 bases, leaving 5 bases not matched to a gene. The V gene's germline CDR1 is SGHRS and CDR2 YFSETQ. This CDR3 reads CASSLGGGADTQYF. The CDR3 DNA follows: TGCGCCAGCAGTCTGGGCGGGGGGGCAGATACGCAGTATTTT.

This clone is a singleton in its sample. This chain links TRBV7-8 with TRBJ1-1; D perhaps matches TRBD1 (6 bases). The CDR3 consists of 15 residues. From germline, CDR1 is SGHVS and CDR2 FQNEAQ. Trimming stripped 5 bases from V and 0 bases from J, with 13 bases between. The CDR3 nucleotides are TGTGCCAGCAGCAAAGAACAGGGCATGAACACTGAAGCTTTCTTT. Residues: CASSKEQGMNTEAFF. The variable domain in full, completed from reference TRBV7-8 and TRBJ1-1, reads GAGVSQSPRYKVAKRGQDVALRCDPISGHVSLFWYQQALGQGPEFLTYFQNEAQLDKSGLPSDRFFAERPEGSVSTLKIQRTQQEDSAVYLCASSKEQGMNTEAFFGQGTRLTVV.

The V and J genes are TRBV20-1 and TRBJ2-7, with 7 nucleotides matching TRBD2. The CDR3 length is 12 residues. CDR1 and CDR2 from the germline V gene are DFQATT and SNEGSKA (reference sequence). After removal of 6 bases from V and 4 bases from J, the junction contained 6 bases not matched to a gene. CDR3 residues: CSASRGEYEQYF. As DNA, the CDR3 is TGCAGTGCCAGTCGGGGGGAATACGAGCAGTACTTC.

This chain connects TRBV19 to TRBJ1-1; tentative D call: TRBD1 (6 bases). This CDR3 has 17 residues. The germline V gene encodes CDR1 LNHDA and CDR2 SQIVND (reference sequence). V was pared by 0 bases and J by 3 bases, with 17 bases between. The CDR3 region is CASSIDVPGGLYTEAFF. In DNA form, the CDR3 reads TGTGCCAGTAGTATAGACGTCCCGGGGGGGCTGTACACTGAAGCTTTCTTT.

This clone was observed a few times. The rearrangement uses TRBV19 and TRBJ2-1; 12 bases fit TRBD2. Trimming cost V 2 bases and J 7 bases; bases outside gene matches: 6. CDR1 is LNHDA, CDR2 SQIVND, per germline (reference sequence). The CDR3 totals 16 residues. Here the CDR3 DNA reads TGTGCCAGTAGTATATGGCCTAGCGGGGGGGCGAATGAGCAGTTCTTC. Translating gives CASSIWPSGGANEQFF.

A few counts support this clone. The genes are TRBV29-1 and TRBJ1-3; D is unclear. CDR1 is SQVTM and CDR2 is ANQGSEA in the germline V gene. CDR3 length equals 13 residues. V was clipped by 6 bases and J by 4 bases, with 13 bases between them. The CDR3 here is CSVLGRGGNTIYF. The CDR3 region has the DNA TGCAGCGTACTCGGACGGGGAGGAAACACCATATATTTT.

This chain links TRBV6-5 with TRBJ1-1; possibly TRBD1 for D (5 bases). Germline-derived CDR1 and CDR2 are MNHEY and SVGAGI. Trimming took 6 bases from V and 5 from J, leaving 10 bases between them. The CDR3 consists of 12 residues. The chain's CDR3 is CASSHGGTEAFF. The CDR3 DNA sequence: TGTGCCAGCAGCCATGGGGGGACTGAAGCTTTCTTT.

The chain carries TRBV19 and TRBJ1-5, with D perhaps TRBD1 (6 bases). The CDR3 extends over 13 amino acids. The V end lost 5 bases, the J end lost 7 bases, and 12 bases lay between the germline ends. The germline V gene has CDR1 LNHDA and CDR2 SQIVND (reference sequence). The CDR3: CASSPGVGQPQHF. Written as DNA, the CDR3 is TGTGCCAGTAGTCCAGGGGTCGGGCAGCCCCAGCATTTT.

The rearrangement uses TRBV7-3 and TRBJ2-3; 12 nucleotides match TRBD1. The J segment lost 8 bases and the V segment lost 5 bases, leaving 8 bases of the junction unmatched. This CDR3 has 15 residues. Germline-derived CDR1 and CDR2 are SGHTA and FQGTGA. The CDR3 DNA reads as TGTGCCAGCAGCCGAGCCGGGACAGGGGGCTTTACGCAGTATTTT. Amino acid sequence: CASSRAGTGGFTQYF.

V usage is TRBV7-3 and J usage is TRBJ2-3, with D maybe TRBD2 (6 bases). The CDR3 sequence is 15 residues long. Per the germline V gene, CDR1 is SGHTA and CDR2 is FQGTGA. V dropped 5 bases and J dropped 2 bases, with 14 bases sitting between them. CDR3 sequence: CASSPQGLNTDTQYF. In nucleotides, the CDR3 is TGTGCCAGCAGCCCCCAGGGACTTAACACAGATACGCAGTATTTT.

CDR3 bases: TGCGCCAGCAGCACCCGACAGGGTTCCTATGGCTACACCTTC. Encoded protein: CASSTRQGSYGYTF. The chain links TRBV5-1 to TRBJ1-2; TRBD1 agrees at 7 bases. Germline CDR1 reads SGHRS; CDR2 reads YFSETQ. V trimming: 4 bases; J trimming: 4 bases; junction bases outside the gene matches: 7. This CDR3 has 14 amino acids.

This clone came up a few times. This chain uses TRBV7-9 with TRBJ2-7; D is uncertain. This CDR3 is 12 amino acids long. The germline gives CDR1 SEHNR, CDR2 FQNEAQ (reference sequence). Trimming removed 2 bases at V and 7 bases at J, with 9 bases between. Here the CDR3 reads CASSLLVREQYF. CDR3 DNA: TGTGCCAGCAGCTTATTAGTCCGTGAGCAGTACTTC.

This chain connects TRBV28 to TRBJ1-1; 7 bases are a match to TRBD1. V dropped 2 bases and J dropped 7; count of bases not matched to a gene: 7. The CDR3 spans 14 residues. From germline, CDR1 is MDHEN and CDR2 SYDVKM. The CDR3 bases are TGTGCCAGCAGTTTAGGACAGGCAGTCGGTGAAGCTTTCTTT. This translates into CASSLGQAVGEAFF.

J is TRBJ1-3 and V is TRBV18; the D gene is possibly TRBD1 (5 bases). The germline V gene encodes CDR1 KGHSH and CDR2 LQKENI. This CDR3 is built from 15 residues. V lost 5 bases, J lost 0 bases, and 11 bases lay in between. The CDR3 spells CASSGTGDSGNTIYF. CDR3 in DNA: TGTGCCAGCTCAGGTACAGGTGACTCTGGAAACACCATATATTTT.

The chain has TRBV6-1 and TRBJ1-3; D is perhaps TRBD1 (6 bases). V gave up 4 bases and J gave up 2 bases, with 15 bases separating them. The CDR3 length is 16 residues. Per germline, CDR1 MNHNS and CDR2 SASEGT. The DNA for the CDR3 is TGTGCCAGCAGTGGGTTGGGACATATGGCTGGAAACACCATATATTTT. This translates into CASSGLGHMAGNTIYF.

This clone has more than one count but fewer than ten. This chain uses TRBV15 with TRBJ2-3; TRBD1 might be the D (5 bases). Trimming removed 4 bases from V and 0 bases from J, with 8 bases in between. The germline gives CDR1 LNHNV, CDR2 YYDKDF (reference sequence). CDR3 size: 14 residues. The CDR3 region is CATSKQVSTDTQYF. CDR3 sequence (DNA): TGTGCCACCAGCAAACAGGTTAGCACAGATACGCAGTATTTT.

The chain joins TRBV5-6 to TRBJ2-3, with 7 bases lining up with TRBD1. The ends lost 4 bases at V and 2 bases at J; junction bases unmatched: 10. The CDR3 loop spans 16 amino acids. Germline V gene lookup returns CDR1 SGHDT and CDR2 YYEEEE. In DNA, the CDR3 is TGTGCCAGCAGCCTAGGGACAGTTAAATACACAGATACGCAGTATTTT. It translates to CASSLGTVKYTDTQYF. The whole variable domain, filled in from reference TRBV5-6 and TRBJ2-3, reads DAGVTQSPTHLIKTRGQQVTLRCSPKSGHDTVSWYQQALGQGPQFIFQYYEEEERQRGNFPDRFSGHQFPNYSSELNVNALLLGDSALYLCASSLGTVKYTDTQYFGPGTRLTVL.

The chain is built from TRBV4-1 and TRBJ1-6; D is unclear. Germline V CDR1 and CDR2: MGHRA, YSYEKL. The CDR3 is made up of 13 amino acids. Between the trimmed V and J ends, which lost 4 bases and 8 bases, there was a span of 9 bases. The CDR3 bases are TGCGCCAGCAGCCTCGGGCGGGATTCACCCCTCCACTTT. As protein: CASSLGRDSPLHF.

There are a few counts of this clone. This rearrangement joins TRBV7-9 to TRBJ1-2; maybe TRBD1 (6 bases). Germline CDR1 SEHNR, CDR2 FQNEAQ (reference sequence). V was shortened by 3 bases and J by 8 bases, with 10 bases between the two germline ends. The CDR3 is made up of 12 amino acids. CDR3 protein: CASSFNREGYTF. DNA of the CDR3: TGTGCCAGCAGCTTTAACAGGGAAGGCTACACCTTC.

This clone occurred a few times. This rearrangement joins TRBV27 to TRBJ2-1, with 7 bases that match TRBD1. Germline V gene data show CDR1 as MNHEY and CDR2 as SMNVEV (reference sequence). There are 14 residues in the CDR3. The V segment lost 5 bases and the J segment 5 bases; nucleotides outside the gene matches: 6. The CDR3 is CASSEDRIDNEQFF. The CDR3 region has the DNA TGTGCCAGCAGTGAGGACAGGATCGACAATGAGCAGTTCTTC.

This clone appeared a few times. V is TRBV12-3 or TRBV12-4 and J is TRBJ2-2; no clear D gene. The length of the CDR3 is 13 residues. V was pared by 3 bases and J by 5 bases, with 7 bases between. The DNA of the CDR3 is TGTGCCAGCAGTTTCGCGTCTACCGGGGAGCTGTTTTTT. It encodes CASSFASTGELFF.